This T cell receptor beta chain was profiled in a study of siplizumab effects on memory and regulatory T cells. Approximately 10^5 TCR templates underwent assay in every sample. Clones were read by immunoSEQ multiplex PCR, and TCRdb kept only the in-frame ones, dropping some. The sample lists approximately 100,000 clones, about nine tenths seen once, with 12% in the top ten. Study findings and constraints: Researchers could map only a minor fraction of alloreactive clones to unstimulated subsets. Naive T cells seemed more diverse than memory cells and seemed major alloresponse contributors. The suppressive capacity of proliferating Tregs from siplizumab cultures remained unconfirmed.

Points on this clone: Its antigen is unidentified.

Germline V gene lookup returns CDR1 LNHDA and CDR2 SQIVND (reference sequence). This CDR3 spans 14 amino acids. Between the trimmed V and J ends, which lost 7 bases and 2 bases, there was a span of 14 bases. V is TRBV19 and J is TRBJ1-2; D possibly corresponds to TRBD1 (5 bases). The TCR sequence derives from a human donor in good health. Sequenced input: non-Treg CD4+ T cells sorted from blood. CDR3 protein: CASTPGGVNYGYTF. The CDR3 bases are TGTGCCAGTACCCCTGGGGGGGTCAACTATGGCTACACCTTC. The variable domain in full, completed from reference TRBV19 and TRBJ1-2, reads DGGITQSPKYLFRKEGQNVTLSCEQNLNHDAMYWYRQDPGQGLRLIYYSQIVNDFQKGDIAEGYSVSREKKESFPLTVTSAQKNPTAFYLCASTPGGVNYGYTFGSGTRLTVV.